Listed below are T cell receptor beta chains from one sample, sequenced in a study of identical twins. TCRdb re-called the 5' RACE reads with MiXCR, one entry per CDR3 protein. The sample has about 520,000 distinct CDR3 sequences, 22% seen once. These same records also appear under a second study, on T cells expressing NK-cell markers.

Sequencing was carried out using CD4+ T cells sorted from blood. These receptors originate from a woman under 30 in good health. The CDR3 runs from the conserved cysteine through the conserved F or W. A D gene is named only where the DNA matches it firmly. The size of a clone is reported for some rows only, either as once, few or many, or as a class for expanded clones.

J gene	clone size	D gene	V gene	CDR3 DNA	CDR3 protein
TRBJ2-1	.	.	TRBV7-2	TGTGCCAGCAGCTTAAACAACTACAATGAGCAGTTCTTC	CASSLNNYNEQFF
TRBJ2-3	.	TRBD2	TRBV10-3	TGTGCCACCTCAAGCGGGAAGCAAGATACGCAGTATTTT	CATSSGKQDTQYF
TRBJ2-1	.	TRBD2	TRBV6-1	TGTGCCAGCAGGGGAGCGGGAGTAGTCAATGAGCAGTTCTTC	CASRGAGVVNEQFF
TRBJ1-2	few	.	TRBV5-1	TGCGCCAGCAGCTTGGGGGGAACCTCTAACTATGGCTACACCTTC	CASSLGGTSNYGYTF
TRBJ2-7	.	TRBD1	TRBV3-1	TGTGCCAGCAGCCAGAGGGGACAGACCTACGAGCAGTACTTC	CASSQRGQTYEQYF
TRBJ1-5	.	.	TRBV28	TGTGCCAGCAGTTATTTGAGAGGAACTCAGCCCCAGCATTTT	CASSYLRGTQPQHF
TRBJ2-7	few	.	TRBV6-2/TRBV6-3	TGTGCCAGCAGTTATCCCCATAACTCCTACGAGCAGTACTTC	CASSYPHNSYEQYF
TRBJ2-7	.	.	TRBV7-2	TGTGCCAGCAGCCCTATGGGAGTTGCCGCCGATCTGCAGTACTTC	CASSPMGVAADLQYF
TRBJ2-2	few	.	TRBV7-2	TGTGCCAGCAGCTTAGCGTGGAGTAACCTGGGGCCTGACACCGGGGAGCTGTTTTTT	CASSLAWSNLGPDTGELFF
TRBJ1-3	few	.	TRBV2	TGTGCCAGCAGTGCTCAGTCCTCTGGAAACACCATATATTTT	CASSAQSSGNTIYF
TRBJ2-7	many	TRBD2	TRBV12-3/TRBV12-4	TGTGCCAGCAGTTTGCGTACTAGCGGATCCTACGAGCAGTACTTC	CASSLRTSGSYEQYF
TRBJ2-3	.	.	TRBV14	TGTGCCAGCAGCCAACTCCAACGGGGTGACACAGATACGCAGTATTTT	CASSQLQRGDTDTQYF
TRBJ2-2	few	.	TRBV10-3	TGTGCCACCACGGCGGGCAGCAGTAACACCGGGGAGCTGTTTTTT	CATTAGSSNTGELFF
TRBJ2-7	.	.	TRBV2	TGTGCCAGCAGAGTTGGTGGCTACGAGCAGTACTTC	CASRVGGYEQYF
TRBJ2-4	few	.	TRBV9	TGTGCCAGCAGCGTAGACCCGAACGGCGCCAAAAACATTCAGTACTTC	CASSVDPNGAKNIQYF
TRBJ2-4	few	.	TRBV5-1	TGCGCCAGCAGCCCCACCCGCGGACAGCTACTAGCCAAAAACATTCAGTACTTC	CASSPTRGQLLAKNIQYF
TRBJ2-7	.	.	TRBV29-1	TGCAGCGTTGGGGACAAACGGTCCTACGAGCAGTACTTC	CSVGDKRSYEQYF
TRBJ2-7	.	TRBD2	TRBV10-3	TGTGCCATCAGTGATCCGACTAGCGGGACTCAAAAGCAGTACTTC	CAISDPTSGTQKQYF
TRBJ2-2	.	.	TRBV20-1	TGCAGTGCTAGAGTAACGGGAGCGAACACCGGGGAGCTGTTTTTT	CSARVTGANTGELFF
TRBJ2-7	.	TRBD2	TRBV20-1	TGCAGTGCGGCGATCAGGCCTAGCGGGAGGAGCGAGCAGTACTTC	CSAAIRPSGRSEQYF
TRBJ2-4	.	.	TRBV6-5	TGTGCCAGCAGTTACGGCCACATTCAGTACTTC	CASSYGHIQYF
TRBJ1-4	.	.	TRBV10-3	TGTGCCATCAGTCGCGAAGGGGCTGAAAAACTGTTTTTT	CAISREGAEKLFF
TRBJ1-2	few	.	TRBV20-1	TGCAGTGCCGGGGGATTTGACTATGGCTACACCTTC	CSAGGFDYGYTF
TRBJ2-1	few	.	TRBV7-2	TGTGCCAGCAGCTTATTCCTTCAGGAAGTAACCGATGAGCAGTTCTTC	CASSLFLQEVTDEQFF
TRBJ2-7	many	.	TRBV6-5	TGTGCCAGCAGCCAAGACACGCACGAGCAGTACTTC	CASSQDTHEQYF
TRBJ1-5	few	TRBD1	TRBV12-3/TRBV12-4	TGTGCCAGCAGTTGGGACAGAAGCAATCAGCCCCAGCATTTT	CASSWDRSNQPQHF
TRBJ2-1	.	TRBD2	TRBV10-3	TGTGCCATCAAAAGTGGGACTAGCGGGACCCACAATGAGCAGTTCTTC	CAIKSGTSGTHNEQFF
TRBJ2-5	few	.	TRBV10-3	TGTGCCATCAGTTCGGTAGGGGAGACCCAGTACTTC	CAISSVGETQYF
TRBJ2-5	few	.	TRBV7-2	TGTGCCAGCAGATGGCAACAGGAAACGGGGACCCAGTACTTC	CASRWQQETGTQYF
TRBJ2-7	.	.	TRBV10-3	TGTGCCATCAGTCCCTCATGGGGAAGGCAGGACGAGCAGTACTTC	CAISPSWGRQDEQYF
TRBJ2-3	once	TRBD1	TRBV5-1	TGCGCCAGCAGCTGGGGACAGGGGGTGACAGATACGCAGTATTTT	CASSWGQGVTDTQYF
TRBJ1-5	few	.	TRBV12-3/TRBV12-4	TGTGCCAGCAGTTGGCAGTATAGCAATCAGCCCCAGCATTTT	CASSWQYSNQPQHF
TRBJ2-3	.	.	TRBV30	TGTGCCTGGAGTGTTTCGCAGATCACAGATACGCAGTATTTT	CAWSVSQITDTQYF
TRBJ2-7	.	.	TRBV20-1	TGCAGTGCTATGCTCTACGAGCAGTACTTC	CSAMLYEQYF
TRBJ2-3	.	TRBD2	TRBV20-1	TGCAGTGCTAGTCTAGCGGGAGTTCCAGATACGCAGTATTTT	CSASLAGVPDTQYF
TRBJ2-7	.	.	TRBV9	TGTGCCAGCAGCGTAGATAGGACACCGAACTACGAGCAGTACTTC	CASSVDRTPNYEQYF
TRBJ2-7	few	.	TRBV6-5	TGTGCCAGCAGTTACTCGACCCTCAGGAGCTCCTACGAGCAGTACTTC	CASSYSTLRSSYEQYF
TRBJ2-3	.	.	TRBV7-2	TGTGCCAGCAGCTTAGGATGGGGGGCAGATACGCAGTATTTT	CASSLGWGADTQYF
TRBJ2-1	.	TRBD2	TRBV10-3	TGTGCCATCAGTGACCGGACTAGCGGGAGAGAGAATGAGCAGTTCTTC	CAISDRTSGRENEQFF
TRBJ2-1	few	TRBD1	TRBV18	TGTGCCAGCTCACGACCGGGACAGGGCTATTACAATGAGCAGTTCTTC	CASSRPGQGYYNEQFF
TRBJ2-7	many	.	TRBV10-3	TGTGCCATCAGTGAGTCGGCAGGCTCCTACGAGCAGTACTTC	CAISESAGSYEQYF
TRBJ2-1	.	.	TRBV7-9	TGTGCCAGCAGTTCCTGGCGCGGGGTATCCTACAATGAGCAGTTCTTC	CASSSWRGVSYNEQFF
TRBJ2-1	.	.	TRBV25-1	TGTGCCAGCAGTGACACCTTAGTCGAGGGGGAGCAGTTCTTC	CASSDTLVEGEQFF
TRBJ1-4	few	.	TRBV5-1	TGCGCCAGCAGCTTGGGGACGGCAACTAATGAAAAACTGTTTTTT	CASSLGTATNEKLFF
TRBJ2-7	once	.	TRBV7-8	TGTGCCAGCAGCCCCCTTAGGACGGAAAGCTACGAGCAGTACTTC	CASSPLRTESYEQYF
TRBJ2-3	.	TRBD2	TRBV10-3	TGTGCCATCAGTCGTCTAGCGGGGGGGCTATCGCCGGATACGCAGTATTTT	CAISRLAGGLSPDTQYF
TRBJ2-3	few	.	TRBV12-3/TRBV12-4	TGTGCCAGCCTCCCCCGGGCTACAGATACGCAGTATTTT	CASLPRATDTQYF
TRBJ2-3	.	TRBD2	TRBV9	TGTGCCAGCAGCGGTAGCGGGAGTAGGACAGATACGCAGTATTTT	CASSGSGSRTDTQYF
TRBJ2-5	.	.	TRBV10-3	TGTGCCATCTCAGGGACGCGGGAGACCCAGTACTTC	CAISGTRETQYF
TRBJ2-7	.	.	TRBV12-3/TRBV12-4	TGTGCCAGCAGAGTATCCGGGACCGGCGAGCAGTACTTC	CASRVSGTGEQYF
TRBJ2-7	.	.	TRBV4-2	TGTGCCAGCAGCCAGCCCGGACTAACATCCTACGAGCAGTACTTC	CASSQPGLTSYEQYF
TRBJ2-5	many	.	TRBV12-3/TRBV12-4	TGTGCCAGCAGTTTCGGAGGGCAGACCCAGTACTTC	CASSFGGQTQYF
TRBJ2-7	many	TRBD2	TRBV12-3/TRBV12-4	TGTGCCAGCAGGCCGGGTGGGACTAGATCCTACGAGCAGTACTTC	CASRPGGTRSYEQYF
TRBJ1-2	few	.	TRBV15	TGTGCCACCAGCAGAGACGTGAAGGGTCCCCCCGGGGGCTACACCTTC	CATSRDVKGPPGGYTF